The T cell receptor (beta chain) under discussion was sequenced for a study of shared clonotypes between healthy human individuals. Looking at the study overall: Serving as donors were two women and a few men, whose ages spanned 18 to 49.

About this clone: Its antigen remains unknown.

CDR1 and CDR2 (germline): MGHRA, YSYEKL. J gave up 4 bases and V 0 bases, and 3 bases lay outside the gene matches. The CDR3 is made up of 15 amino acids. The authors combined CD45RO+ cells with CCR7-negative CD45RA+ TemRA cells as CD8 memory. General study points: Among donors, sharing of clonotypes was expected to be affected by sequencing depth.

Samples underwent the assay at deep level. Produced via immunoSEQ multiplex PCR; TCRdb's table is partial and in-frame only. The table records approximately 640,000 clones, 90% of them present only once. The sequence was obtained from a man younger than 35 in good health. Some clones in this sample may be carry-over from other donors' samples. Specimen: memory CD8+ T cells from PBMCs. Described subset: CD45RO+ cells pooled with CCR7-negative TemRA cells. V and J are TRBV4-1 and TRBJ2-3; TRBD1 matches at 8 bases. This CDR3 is CASSQDDRGSDTQYF. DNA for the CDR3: TGCGCCAGCAGCCAAGATGACAGGGGCTCAGATACGCAGTATTTT.